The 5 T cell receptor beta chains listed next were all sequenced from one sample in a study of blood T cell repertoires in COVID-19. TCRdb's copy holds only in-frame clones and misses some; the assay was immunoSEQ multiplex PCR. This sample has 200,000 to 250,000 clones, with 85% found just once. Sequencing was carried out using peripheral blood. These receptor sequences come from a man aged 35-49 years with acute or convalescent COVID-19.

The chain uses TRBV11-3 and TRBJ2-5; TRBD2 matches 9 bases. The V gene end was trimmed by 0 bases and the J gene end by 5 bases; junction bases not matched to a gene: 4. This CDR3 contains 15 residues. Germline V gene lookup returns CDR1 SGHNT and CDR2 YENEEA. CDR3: CASSLDGTSGETQYF. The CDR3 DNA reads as TGTGCCAGCAGCTTAGATGGCACTAGCGGGGAGACCCAGTACTTC.

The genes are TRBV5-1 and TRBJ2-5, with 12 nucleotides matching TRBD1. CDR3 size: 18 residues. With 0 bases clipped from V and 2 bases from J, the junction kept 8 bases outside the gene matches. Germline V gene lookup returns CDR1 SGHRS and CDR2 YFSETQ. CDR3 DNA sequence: TGCGCCAGCAGCTTGGAGGGACAGGGGGCGAGGGGACAAGAGACCCAGTACTTC. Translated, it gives CASSLEGQGARGQETQYF.

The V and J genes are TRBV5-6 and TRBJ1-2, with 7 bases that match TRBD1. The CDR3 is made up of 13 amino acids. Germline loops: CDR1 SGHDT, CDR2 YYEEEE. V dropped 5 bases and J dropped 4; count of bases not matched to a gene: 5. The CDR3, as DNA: TGTGCCAGCAGTTCCGGGACAGTCTATGGCTACACCTTC. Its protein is CASSSGTVYGYTF.

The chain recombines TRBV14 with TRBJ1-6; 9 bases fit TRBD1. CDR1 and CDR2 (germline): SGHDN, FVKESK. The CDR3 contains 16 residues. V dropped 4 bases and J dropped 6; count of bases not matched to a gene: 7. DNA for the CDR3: TGTGCCAGCAGCCGCAAAACGGGACAGGGTAATTCACCCCTCCACTTT. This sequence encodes CASSRKTGQGNSPLHF.

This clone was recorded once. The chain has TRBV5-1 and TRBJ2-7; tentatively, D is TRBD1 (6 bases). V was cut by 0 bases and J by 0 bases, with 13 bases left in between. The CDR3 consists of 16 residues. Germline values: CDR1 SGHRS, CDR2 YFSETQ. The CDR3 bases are TGCGCCAGCAGCTTGGAGGCCGGGACACGCTCCTACGAGCAGTACTTC. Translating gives CASSLEAGTRSYEQYF.